What follows describes a single TCR beta chain. Antigen unknown. The germline V gene has CDR1 LNHNV and CDR2 YYDKDF (reference sequence). This CDR3 is built from 18 residues. Unmatched junction bases numbered 18, after V lost 4 bases and J lost 6 bases. These data come from a study of cytomegalovirus exposure and HLA in healthy donors. Study-level findings and limits: Donor immune exposure was known only as CMV serostatus.

The PCR ran on 60 Vbeta and 13 Jbeta primers. Sequencing used immunoSEQ multiplex PCR; TCRdb keeps in-frame clones, though not all of them. The repertoire table contains 80,000 to 95,000 clones. Specimen: PBMCs. The sequence was obtained from a man aged 45-65 years in good health and CMV-seropositive. The chain is built from TRBV15 and TRBJ2-1, with TRBD2 matching 7 bases. Here the CDR3 reads CATSTSAGSGPYRNEQFF. The CDR3 coding sequence is TGTGCCACCAGCACGTCGGCGGGTAGCGGGCCCTACCGCAATGAGCAGTTCTTC.